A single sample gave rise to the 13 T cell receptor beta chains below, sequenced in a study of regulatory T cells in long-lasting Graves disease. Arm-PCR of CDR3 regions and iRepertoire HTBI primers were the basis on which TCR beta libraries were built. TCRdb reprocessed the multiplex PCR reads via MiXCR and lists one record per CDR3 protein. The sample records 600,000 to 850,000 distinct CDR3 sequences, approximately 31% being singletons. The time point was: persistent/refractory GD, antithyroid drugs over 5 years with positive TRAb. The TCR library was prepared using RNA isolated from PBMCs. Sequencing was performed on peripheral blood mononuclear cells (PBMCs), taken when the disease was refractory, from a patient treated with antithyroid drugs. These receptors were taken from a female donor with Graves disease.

The CDR3: CASTSNGNPGTF. For the CDR3, the DNA is TGCGCCAGCACCTCAAACGGGAATCCGGGTACCTTC. The chain links TRBV5-1 to TRBJ1-2, with D unresolved. The CDR3 is 12 residues long. Trimming removed 6 bases from V and 14 bases from J, with 20 bases in between. The V gene's germline CDR1 is SGHRS and CDR2 YFSETQ.

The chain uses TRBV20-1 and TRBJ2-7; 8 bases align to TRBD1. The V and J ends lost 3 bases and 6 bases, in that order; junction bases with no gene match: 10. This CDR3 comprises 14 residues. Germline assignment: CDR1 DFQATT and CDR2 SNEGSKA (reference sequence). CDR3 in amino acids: CSARTYRGNVEQYF. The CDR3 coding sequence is TGCAGTGCTAGGACCTACAGGGGGAATGTCGAGCAGTACTTC.

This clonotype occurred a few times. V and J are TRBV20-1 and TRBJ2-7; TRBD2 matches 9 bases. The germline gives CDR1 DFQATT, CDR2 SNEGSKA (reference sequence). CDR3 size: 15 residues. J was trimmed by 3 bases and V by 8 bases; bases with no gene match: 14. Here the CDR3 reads CSPSSIAGDIYEQYF. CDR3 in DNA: TGCAGTCCTTCATCCATAGCGGGAGACATCTACGAGCAGTACTTC.

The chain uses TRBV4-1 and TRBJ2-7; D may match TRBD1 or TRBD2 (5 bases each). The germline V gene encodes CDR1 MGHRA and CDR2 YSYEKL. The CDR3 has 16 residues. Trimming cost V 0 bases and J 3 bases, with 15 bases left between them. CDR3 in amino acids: CASSQESRDRGYEQYF. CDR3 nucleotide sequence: TGCGCCAGCAGCCAAGAATCTAGGGACCGAGGCTACGAGCAGTACTTC.

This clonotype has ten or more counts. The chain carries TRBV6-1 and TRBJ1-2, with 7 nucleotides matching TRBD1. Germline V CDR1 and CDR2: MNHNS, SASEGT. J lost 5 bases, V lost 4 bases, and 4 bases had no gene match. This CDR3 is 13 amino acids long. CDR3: CASSGTRGYGYTF. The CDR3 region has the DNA TGTGCCAGCAGTGGGACCAGGGGGTATGGCTACACCTTC.

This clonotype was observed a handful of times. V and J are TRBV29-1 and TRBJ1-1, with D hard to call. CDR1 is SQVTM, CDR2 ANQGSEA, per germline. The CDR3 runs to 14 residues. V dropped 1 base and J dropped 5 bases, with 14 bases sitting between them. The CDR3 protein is CSVEVPTRWTEAFF. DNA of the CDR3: TGCAGCGTTGAAGTCCCGACGAGGTGGACTGAAGCTTTCTTT.

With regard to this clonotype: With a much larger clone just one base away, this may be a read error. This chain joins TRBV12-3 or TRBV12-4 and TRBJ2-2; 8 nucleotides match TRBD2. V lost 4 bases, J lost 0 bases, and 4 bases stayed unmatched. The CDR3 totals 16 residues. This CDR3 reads CASSWGLVPNTGELFF. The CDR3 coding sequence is TGTGCCAGCAGTTGGGGACTAGTACCGAACACCGGGGAGCTGTTTTTT.

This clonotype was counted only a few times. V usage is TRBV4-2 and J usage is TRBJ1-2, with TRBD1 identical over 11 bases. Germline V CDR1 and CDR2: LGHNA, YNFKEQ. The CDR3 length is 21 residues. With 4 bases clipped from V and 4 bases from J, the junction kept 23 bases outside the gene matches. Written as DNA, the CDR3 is TGTGCCAGCAGCCCCGTCAGGAGGACCGCCGGAGGACAGGGGGCCAGCTATGGCTACACCTTC. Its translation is CASSPVRRTAGGQGASYGYTF.

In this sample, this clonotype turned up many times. CDR3 bases: TGTGCCAGCAGTTTATCTACAGGGCCTGGCTATGGCTACACCTTC. Translated, it gives CASSLSTGPGYGYTF. The chain couples TRBV27 to TRBJ1-2; perhaps TRBD1 as D (6 bases). The CDR3 runs to 15 residues. Trimming removed 0 bases at V and 4 bases at J, with 12 bases between. Germline assignment: CDR1 MNHEY and CDR2 SMNVEV (reference sequence).

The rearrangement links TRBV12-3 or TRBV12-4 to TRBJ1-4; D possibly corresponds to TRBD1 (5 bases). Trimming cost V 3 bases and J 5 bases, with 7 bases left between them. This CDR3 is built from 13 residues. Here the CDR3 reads CASSFRVNEKLFF. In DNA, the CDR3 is TGTGCCAGCAGTTTCAGGGTGAATGAAAAACTGTTTTTT.

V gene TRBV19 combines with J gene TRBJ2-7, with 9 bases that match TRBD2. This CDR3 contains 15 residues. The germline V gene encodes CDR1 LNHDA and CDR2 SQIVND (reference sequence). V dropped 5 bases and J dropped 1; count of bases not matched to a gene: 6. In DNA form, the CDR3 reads TGTGCCAGTAGTGGAGGGACTAGCCGTTCCTACGAGCAGTACTTC. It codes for CASSGGTSRSYEQYF.

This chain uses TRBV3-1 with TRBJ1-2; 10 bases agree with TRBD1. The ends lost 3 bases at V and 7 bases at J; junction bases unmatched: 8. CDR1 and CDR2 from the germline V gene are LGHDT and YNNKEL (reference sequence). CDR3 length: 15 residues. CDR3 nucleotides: TGTGCCAGCAGCCATAGATGGACAGGGGGGTCTGGCTACACCTTC. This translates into CASSHRWTGGSGYTF.

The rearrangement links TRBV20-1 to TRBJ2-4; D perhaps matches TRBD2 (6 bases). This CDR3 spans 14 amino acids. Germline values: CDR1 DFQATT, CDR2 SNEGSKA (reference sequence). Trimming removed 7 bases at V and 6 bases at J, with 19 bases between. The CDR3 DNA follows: TGCAGTGGCAGCGACCCGGCGGGGAGAAACATTCAGTACTTC. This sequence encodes CSGSDPAGRNIQYF.